Following are 2 T cell receptor beta chains from one sample sequenced in a study of blood T cell repertoires in COVID-19. The table came from immunoSEQ multiplex PCR; TCRdb's copy has only in-frame clones and leaves some out. Here the sample spans fewer than 120,000 clones, around 80% being singletons. Sequenced input: peripheral blood. Receptor source: a woman aged 80 or over with acute or convalescent COVID-19.

The chain couples TRBV19 to TRBJ1-1; 7 bases are a match to TRBD1. CDR1 is LNHDA and CDR2 is SQIVND in the germline V gene (reference sequence). The J segment lost 1 base and the V segment lost 5 bases, leaving 4 bases of the junction unmatched. This CDR3 is 14 amino acids long. CDR3 residues: CASSDRAGNTEAFF. As DNA, the CDR3 is TGTGCCAGTAGTGACAGGGCGGGGAACACTGAAGCTTTCTTT.

The genes are TRBV19 and TRBJ2-3; 16 bases fit TRBD2. Per the germline V gene, CDR1 is LNHDA and CDR2 is SQIVND (reference sequence). The CDR3 length is 17 residues. J lost 4 bases, V lost 6 bases, and 7 bases had no gene match. The CDR3, as DNA: TGTGCCAGTAGGCCCGGGACTAGCGGGAGGGCCGCAGATACGCAGTATTTT. It codes for CASRPGTSGRAADTQYF.